One and the same sample provided the 6 T cell receptor beta chains below, sequenced in a study of blood T cell repertoires in COVID-19 (TCRdb year 2020). Receptor libraries were prepared by the immunoSEQ multiplex PCR assay. The immuneACCESS repertoire file appears here via TCRdb, limited to in-frame rearrangements. These files lack a portion of the clones; in checked studies, under half of the deficit traces to unresolved V genes, and the cause of the others is not known. The sample table holds hundreds of thousands of clones, of which around nine tenths were seen once. The top ten clonotypes cover approximately 12% of the sample. The sample taken for sequencing was peripheral blood. Every receptor here comes from a woman in her 30s with COVID-19, enrolled during active disease.

The chain couples TRBV18 to TRBJ2-5; TRBD2 matches at 13 bases. CDR1 and CDR2 from the germline V gene are KGHSH and LQKENI. This CDR3 spans 17 amino acids. The J segment lost 5 bases and the V segment lost 5 bases, leaving 11 bases of the junction unmatched. CDR3 sequence reads: CASSLAGLAGPRETQYF. The CDR3 nucleotides read TGTGCCAGCTCATTGGCGGGACTAGCGGGGCCACGGGAGACCCAGTACTTC.

This chain uses TRBV5-5 with TRBJ2-7; 8 positions match TRBD1. The ends lost 5 bases at V and 4 bases at J; junction bases unmatched: 8. Germline CDR1 reads SGHKS; CDR2 reads YYEKEE (reference sequence). The CDR3 consists of 14 residues. The DNA of the CDR3 is TGTGCCAGCAGGACACAGGGGGTATCGTACGAGCAGTACTTC. Its protein is CASRTQGVSYEQYF.

The chain has TRBV12-3 or TRBV12-4 and TRBJ1-6; unclear D gene. V lost 2 bases, J lost 13 bases, and 9 bases lay in between. The CDR3 length is 12 residues. CDR3 nucleotides: TGTGCCAGCAGTTTAATGGGAGGGCCCCTCCACTTT. Translated, it gives CASSLMGGPLHF.

This clone was picked up one time. The chain joins TRBV7-9 to TRBJ1-2, with 8 bases identical to TRBD1. V trimming: 2 bases; J trimming: 4 bases; junction bases outside the gene matches: 3. Germline V gene data show CDR1 as SEHNR and CDR2 as FQNEAQ (reference sequence). This CDR3 contains 14 residues. CDR3 in DNA: TGTGCCAGCAGCTTAACAGGGGGTGCCTATGGCTACACCTTC. Its protein is CASSLTGGAYGYTF.

The genes are TRBV24-1 and TRBJ2-6; D is possibly TRBD1 (5 bases). V lost 9 bases to trimming and J lost 4 bases, with 12 bases between them. CDR1 KGHDR and CDR2 SFDVKD come from the germline V gene. The CDR3 has 14 residues. CDR3 loop: CATSLGAGANVLTF. The DNA for the CDR3 is TGTGCCACCTCTCTTGGGGCAGGGGCCAACGTCCTGACTTTC.

CDR3 in amino acids: CASSEDSFHGYTF. The CDR3, as DNA: TGTGCCAGTAGTGAGGACAGTTTCCATGGCTACACCTTC. V is TRBV19 and J is TRBJ1-2; D is perhaps TRBD1 (6 bases). Germline loops: CDR1 LNHDA, CDR2 SQIVND (reference sequence). The V end was cut by 5 bases, the J end by 6 bases, with 13 bases between. This CDR3 has 13 amino acids.